A selection of T cell receptor beta chains follows, all from one sample in a study of regulatory T cells in long-lasting Graves disease. TCRdb reprocessed the multiplex PCR reads via MiXCR and lists one record per CDR3 protein. Among about 290,000 distinct CDR3 sequences listed, 22% were seen once. The sample consisted of peripheral blood mononuclear cells (PBMCs), taken when the disease was refractory, from a patient treated with antithyroid drugs. The source of these receptors is a female donor with Graves disease. Both conserved end residues are part of each CDR3. A D gene is named only where the DNA matches it firmly.

j_call d_call v_call cdr3_length cdr3_aa
TRBJ1-5 NA TRBV4-1 13 CASSQNGNQPQHF
TRBJ1-5 NA TRBV6-1 13 CASNTRGRQPQHF
TRBJ2-7 NA TRBV2 10 CASSGVLQYF
TRBJ1-2 TRBD1 TRBV10-3 15 CAIGEQGVANYGYTF
TRBJ1-5 TRBD1 TRBV20-1 13 CSAPQGAGQPQHF
TRBJ2-7 TRBD1 TRBV28 15 CASSLRGTGGLEQYF
TRBJ2-5 TRBD1 TRBV28 14 CASRTDRGQETQYF
TRBJ2-7 TRBD2 TRBV6-2/TRBV6-3 13 CAAGRGSYYEQYF
TRBJ2-7 NA TRBV6-1 14 CASLRGELGDEQYF
TRBJ2-2 NA TRBV12-3/TRBV12-4 13 CVSSGPNTGELFF
TRBJ1-4 NA TRBV9 14 CASSVDGRGEKLFF
TRBJ2-6 NA TRBV4-3 18 CASSQGGESPFGANVLTF
TRBJ1-6 NA TRBV7-2 15 CASSYKTGSGSPLHF
TRBJ1-1 NA TRBV9 15 CASSVGGGSGTEAFF
TRBJ1-3 NA TRBV7-2 12 CATSPPGNTIYF
TRBJ2-7 TRBD2 TRBV28 14 CASSLGGGLDEQYF
TRBJ1-1 NA TRBV19 12 CASSMGGPEAFF
TRBJ2-7 NA TRBV9 14 CASSVGGPTYEQYF
TRBJ2-3 TRBD2 TRBV7-2 15 CASSLGLAGGLAQYF
TRBJ2-7 TRBD2 TRBV27 15 CASSPSGSPSLGAYF